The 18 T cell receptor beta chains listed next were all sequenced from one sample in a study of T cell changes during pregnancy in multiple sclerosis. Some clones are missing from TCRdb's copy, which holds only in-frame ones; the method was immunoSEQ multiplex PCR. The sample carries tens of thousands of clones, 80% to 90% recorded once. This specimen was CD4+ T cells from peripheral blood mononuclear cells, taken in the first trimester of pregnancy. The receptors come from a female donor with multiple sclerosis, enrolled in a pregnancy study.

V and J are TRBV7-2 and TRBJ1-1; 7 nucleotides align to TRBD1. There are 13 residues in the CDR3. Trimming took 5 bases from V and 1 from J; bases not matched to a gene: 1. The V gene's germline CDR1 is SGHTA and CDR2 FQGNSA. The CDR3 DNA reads TGTGCCAGCAGCCGGGACAGGAACACTGAAGCTTTCTTT. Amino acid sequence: CASSRDRNTEAFF.

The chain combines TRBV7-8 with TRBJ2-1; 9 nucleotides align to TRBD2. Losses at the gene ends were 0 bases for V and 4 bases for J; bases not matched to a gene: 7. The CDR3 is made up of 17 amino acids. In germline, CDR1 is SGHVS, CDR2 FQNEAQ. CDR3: CASSLAGGLATYNEQFF. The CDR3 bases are TGTGCCAGCAGCTTAGCCGGCGGACTAGCGACGTACAATGAGCAGTTCTTC.

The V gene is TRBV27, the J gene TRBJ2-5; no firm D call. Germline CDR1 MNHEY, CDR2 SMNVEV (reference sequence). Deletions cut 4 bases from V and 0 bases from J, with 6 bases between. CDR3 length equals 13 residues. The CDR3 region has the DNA TGTGCCAGCAGTTCCATGTACCAAGAGACCCAGTACTTC. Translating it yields CASSSMYQETQYF.

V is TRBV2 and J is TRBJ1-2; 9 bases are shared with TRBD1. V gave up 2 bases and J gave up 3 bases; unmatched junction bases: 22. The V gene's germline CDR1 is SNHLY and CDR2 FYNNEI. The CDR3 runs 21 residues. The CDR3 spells CASSERVLGTGLITPYYGYTF. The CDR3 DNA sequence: TGTGCCAGCAGTGAAAGGGTGCTCGGGACAGGGTTAATAACCCCCTACTATGGCTACACCTTC.

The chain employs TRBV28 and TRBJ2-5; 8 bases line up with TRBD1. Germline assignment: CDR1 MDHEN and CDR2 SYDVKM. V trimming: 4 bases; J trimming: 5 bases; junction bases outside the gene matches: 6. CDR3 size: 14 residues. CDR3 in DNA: TGTGCCAGCAGTTCGGGACAGGCCGGGGAGACCCAGTACTTC. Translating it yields CASSSGQAGETQYF.

DNA of the CDR3: TGTGCCAGCAGCTTAGGTCCTAGCGATACCTACGAGCAGTACTTC. Translating gives CASSLGPSDTYEQYF. The chain is built from TRBV7-2 and TRBJ2-7, with D possibly matching TRBD2 (6 bases). The CDR3 consists of 15 residues. V dropped 1 base and J dropped 2 bases, with 12 bases sitting between them. Per the germline V gene, CDR1 is SGHTA and CDR2 is FQGNSA.

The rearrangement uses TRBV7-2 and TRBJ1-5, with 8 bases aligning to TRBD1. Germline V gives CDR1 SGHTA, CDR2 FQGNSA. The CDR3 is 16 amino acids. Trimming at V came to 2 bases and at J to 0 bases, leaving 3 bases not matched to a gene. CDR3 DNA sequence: TGTGCCAGCAGCTTAACAGGGGGATATAGCAATCAGCCCCAGCATTTT. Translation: CASSLTGGYSNQPQHF.

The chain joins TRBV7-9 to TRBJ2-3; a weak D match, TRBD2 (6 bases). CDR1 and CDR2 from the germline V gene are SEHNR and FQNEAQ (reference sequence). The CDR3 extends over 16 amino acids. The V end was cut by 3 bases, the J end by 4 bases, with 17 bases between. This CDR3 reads CASSLAYETGADTQYF. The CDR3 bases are TGTGCCAGCAGCTTGGCTTACGAGACGGGGGCAGATACGCAGTATTTT.

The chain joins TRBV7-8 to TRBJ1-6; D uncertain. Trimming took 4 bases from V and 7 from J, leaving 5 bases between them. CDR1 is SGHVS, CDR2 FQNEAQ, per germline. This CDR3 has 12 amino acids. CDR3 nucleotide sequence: TGTGCCAGCAGCTGGGCGAATTCACCCCTCCACTTT. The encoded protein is CASSWANSPLHF.

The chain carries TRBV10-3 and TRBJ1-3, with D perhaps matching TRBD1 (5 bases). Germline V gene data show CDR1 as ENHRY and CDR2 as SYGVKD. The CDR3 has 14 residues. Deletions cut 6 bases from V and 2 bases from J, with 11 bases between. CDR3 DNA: TGTGCCATCAGAGAGGACATAACTGGAAACACCATATATTTT. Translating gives CAIREDITGNTIYF.

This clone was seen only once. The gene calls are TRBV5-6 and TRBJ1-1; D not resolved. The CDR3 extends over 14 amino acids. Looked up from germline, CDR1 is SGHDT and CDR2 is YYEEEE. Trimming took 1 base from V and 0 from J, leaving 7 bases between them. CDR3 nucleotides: TGTGCCAGCAGCTTGATAGTTCTGAACACTGAAGCTTTCTTT. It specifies CASSLIVLNTEAFF.

The chain's CDR3 is CAISPGTGEGEQYF. CDR3 coding DNA: TGTGCCATCAGTCCCGGGACAGGGGAGGGAGAGCAGTACTTC. The chain recombines TRBV10-3 with TRBJ2-7, with TRBD1 matching over 10 bases. The germline V gene encodes CDR1 ENHRY and CDR2 SYGVKD. The CDR3 contains 14 residues. V was clipped by 5 bases and J by 7 bases; unmatched bases: 8.

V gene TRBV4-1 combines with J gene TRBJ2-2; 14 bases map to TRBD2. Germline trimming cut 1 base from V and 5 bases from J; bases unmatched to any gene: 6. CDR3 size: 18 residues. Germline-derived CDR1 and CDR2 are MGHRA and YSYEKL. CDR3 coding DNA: TGCGCCAGCAGCCAAGGGGGACTAGCGGGAGTGGGGACCGGGGAGCTGTTTTTT. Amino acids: CASSQGGLAGVGTGELFF.

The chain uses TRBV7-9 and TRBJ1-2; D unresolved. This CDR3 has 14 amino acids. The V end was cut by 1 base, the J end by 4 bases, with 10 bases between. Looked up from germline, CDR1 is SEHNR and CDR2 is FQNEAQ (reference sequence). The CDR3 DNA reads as TGTGCCAGCAGCTTAGGGGGAGAAGGCTATGGCTACACCTTC. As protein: CASSLGGEGYGYTF.

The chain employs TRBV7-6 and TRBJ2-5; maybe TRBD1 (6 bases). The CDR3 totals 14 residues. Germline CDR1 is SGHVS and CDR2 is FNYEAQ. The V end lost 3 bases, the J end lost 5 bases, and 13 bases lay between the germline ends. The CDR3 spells CASSFQGNWETQYF. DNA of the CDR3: TGTGCCAGCAGCTTTCAGGGGAATTGGGAGACCCAGTACTTC.

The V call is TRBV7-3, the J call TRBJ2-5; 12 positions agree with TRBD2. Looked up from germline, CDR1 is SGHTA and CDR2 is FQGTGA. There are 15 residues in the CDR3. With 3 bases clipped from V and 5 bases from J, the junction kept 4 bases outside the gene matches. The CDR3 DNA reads TGTGCCAGCAGCTTTGGACTAGCGGGGCTGGAGACCCAGTACTTC. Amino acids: CASSFGLAGLETQYF.

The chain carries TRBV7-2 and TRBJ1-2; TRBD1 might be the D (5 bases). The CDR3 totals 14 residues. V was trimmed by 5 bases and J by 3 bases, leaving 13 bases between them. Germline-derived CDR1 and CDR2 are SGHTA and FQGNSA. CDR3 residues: CASSPGGVYYGYTF. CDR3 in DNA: TGTGCCAGCAGCCCTGGGGGGGTGTACTATGGCTACACCTTC.

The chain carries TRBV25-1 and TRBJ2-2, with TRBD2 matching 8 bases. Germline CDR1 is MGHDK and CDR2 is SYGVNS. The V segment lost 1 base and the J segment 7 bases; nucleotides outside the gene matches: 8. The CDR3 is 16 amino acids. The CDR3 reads CASSEFGGGMSGELFF. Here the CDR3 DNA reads TGTGCCAGCAGTGAATTTGGCGGGGGGATGAGCGGGGAGCTGTTTTTT.